A single sample gave rise to the 5 T cell receptor beta chains below, sequenced in a study of T cell responses to AZD1222 COVID-19 vaccine. Profiled with immunoSEQ multiplex PCR; TCRdb holds only in-frame clones, not every one. In the table there are around 75,000 clones, more than 70% of which are singletons. Specimen: peripheral blood, collected 28 days after the second dose of the MenACWY control vaccine. All receptors come from an adult who received the MenACWY meningococcal vaccine as a control.

The genes are TRBV11-3 and TRBJ2-1; D call uncertain. The V and J ends lost 0 bases and 5 bases respectively, with 8 bases between them. In germline, CDR1 is SGHNT, CDR2 YENEEA. The CDR3 length is 14 residues. The CDR3 here is CASSLDSTHNEQFF. For the CDR3, the DNA is TGTGCCAGCAGCTTAGATAGTACGCACAATGAGCAGTTCTTC.

The genes are TRBV6-5 and TRBJ1-1, with 8 positions matching TRBD1. The CDR3 extends over 14 amino acids. The V gene end was trimmed by 5 bases and the J gene end by 3 bases; junction bases not matched to a gene: 5. CDR1 is MNHEY and CDR2 is SVGAGI in the germline V gene. The CDR3 spells CASSLTGVDTEAFF. The CDR3 DNA sequence: TGTGCCAGCAGTCTGACAGGGGTTGACACTGAAGCTTTCTTT.

The chain employs TRBV5-1 and TRBJ1-2; D is possibly TRBD1 (6 bases). Trimming took off 0 bases at V and 3 bases at J, with 12 bases between the two ends. Germline CDR1 SGHRS, CDR2 YFSETQ. This CDR3 is 15 amino acids long. CDR3 DNA sequence: TGCGCCAGCAGCTTGGTGGCAGGGGAAGACTATGGCTACACCTTC. It encodes CASSLVAGEDYGYTF.

This sequence joins TRBV7-9 and TRBJ1-4, with D hard to call. This CDR3 is 16 amino acids long. Germline V gene data show CDR1 as SEHNR and CDR2 as FQNEAQ (reference sequence). Trimming stripped 0 bases from V and 7 bases from J, with 15 bases between. CDR3 in amino acids: CASSLALGFGGEKLFF. In DNA form, the CDR3 reads TGTGCCAGCAGCTTAGCGCTGGGTTTCGGTGGTGAAAAACTGTTTTTT.

On this clone itself: At the DNA level, this CDR3 is encoded by other sequences in the same sample as well. The chain recombines TRBV2 with TRBJ2-2; D is perhaps TRBD2 (5 bases). CDR3 length: 14 residues. Per the germline V gene, CDR1 is SNHLY and CDR2 is FYNNEI. Trimming stripped 1 base from V and 3 bases from J, with 6 bases between. CDR3: CASSEGRDTGELFF. The CDR3 coding sequence is TGTGCCAGCAGTGAAGGGCGGGACACCGGGGAGCTGTTTTTT.